The 21 T cell receptor beta chains reported below all come from one sample, sequenced in a study of response to subunit inactivated influenza vaccine. TCRdb recomputed calls from the RT-PCR reads with MiXCR, one row per CDR3 protein. The sample carries about 530,000 distinct CDR3 sequences, around 13% recorded once. Sequenced here: PBMCs from blood, sampled roughly 6 weeks after vaccination. The origin of the receptors is a man aged 45 to 65 who received an inactivated influenza vaccine.

This clonotype was picked up many times. The chain is built from TRBV5-1 and TRBJ1-1; D remains ambiguous. Trimming shortened V by 2 bases and J by 7 bases, and 6 bases separated the two germline ends. Germline CDR1 is SGHRS and CDR2 is YFSETQ. This CDR3 region has 11 residues. For the CDR3, the DNA is TGCGCCAGCAGCTTCGGCAGTGAAGCTTTCTTT. Translated: CASSFGSEAFF.

The table lists this clonotype with a few counts. The genes are TRBV29-1 and TRBJ2-7; 11 bases are a match to TRBD2. CDR3 length: 14 residues. Germline CDR1 reads SQVTM; CDR2 reads ANQGSEA. V lost 6 bases to trimming and J lost 3 bases; unmatched junction nucleotides: 7. CDR3 residues: CSVQTGTSGYEQYF. The CDR3 coding sequence is TGCAGCGTGCAGACAGGGACTAGCGGCTACGAGCAGTACTTC.

This clonotype occurred many times. This sequence joins TRBV6-2 or TRBV6-3 and TRBJ2-1; D gene uncertain. The germline V gene encodes CDR1 MNHEY and CDR2 SVGEGT. V was pared by 0 bases and J by 4 bases, with 10 bases between. The CDR3 covers 15 residues. For the CDR3, the DNA is TGTGCCAGCAGTTACTCTAACGCGGCATACAATGAGCAGTTCTTC. This sequence encodes CASSYSNAAYNEQFF.

The chain links TRBV11-2 to TRBJ2-5, with 8 bases matching TRBD1. Germline lookup yields CDR1 SGHAT and CDR2 FQNNGV. The CDR3 is 15 residues long. Losses at the gene ends were 5 bases for V and 5 bases for J; bases not matched to a gene: 10. CDR3 nucleotide sequence: TGTGCCAGCAGCCTTCCCAGGGGGCGCCGGGAGACCCAGTACTTC. Translating gives CASSLPRGRRETQYF.

A word on this clonotype: A single base separates this from a much larger clone, so it may be a read error. The chain combines TRBV5-5 with TRBJ2-1; TRBD2 is a possible D gene (5 bases). CDR1 SGHKS and CDR2 YYEKEE come from the germline V gene (reference sequence). The CDR3 has 15 amino acids. V shed 4 bases and J shed 6 bases, with 17 bases lying between them. This CDR3 is CASSGTPRTSNEQFF. Written as DNA, the CDR3 is TGTGCCAGCAGCGGAACACCCCGGACTTCCAATGAGCAGTTCTTC.

This clonotype was counted a few times. The V call is TRBV2, the J call TRBJ1-1; 10 bases are a match to TRBD1. With 6 bases clipped from V and 0 bases from J, the junction kept 4 bases outside the gene matches. The CDR3 extends over 15 amino acids. Germline-derived CDR1 and CDR2 are SNHLY and FYNNEI. The CDR3 spells CASSGDRGLNTEAFF. CDR3 DNA: TGTGCCAGCAGCGGCGACAGGGGGCTGAACACTGAAGCTTTCTTT. Looking up the rest from reference TRBV2 and TRBJ1-1 gives the full variable domain: EPEVTQTPSHQVTQMGQEVILRCVPISNHLYFYWYRQILGQKVEFLVSFYNNEISEKSEIFDDQFSVERPDGSNFTLKIRSTKLEDSAMYFCASSGDRGLNTEAFFGQGTRLTVV.

J is TRBJ2-1 and V is TRBV10-2; 7 bases align to TRBD1. V shed 3 bases and J 15 bases; nucleotides not matched to a gene: 5. The CDR3 is 11 residues long. CDR1 is WSHSY and CDR2 is SAAADI in the germline V gene. The CDR3 DNA sequence: TGCGCCAGCAGTGACCGACAGGGTCCGTTCTTC. This sequence encodes CASSDRQGPFF.

This clonotype occurred a few times. V is TRBV19 and J is TRBJ2-6; D is ambiguous. CDR3 length equals 16 residues. Germline V CDR1 and CDR2: LNHDA, SQIVND (reference sequence). Trimming took off 3 bases at V and 2 bases at J, with 11 bases between the two ends. The CDR3 loop is CASSMGRSPGANVLTF. The CDR3 DNA reads TGTGCCAGTAGTATGGGCAGGTCACCTGGGGCCAACGTCCTGACTTTC.

This clonotype has more than one count but fewer than ten. The rearrangement links TRBV12-3 or TRBV12-4 to TRBJ2-3, with TRBD2 matching 7 bases. CDR3 length: 17 residues. V lost 3 bases, J lost 0 bases, and 9 bases stayed unmatched. The CDR3 nucleotides read TGTGCCAGCAGTTTTCGCGGGAGAGTGTTAAGCACAGATACGCAGTATTTT. This translates into CASSFRGRVLSTDTQYF.

The chain has TRBV7-6 and TRBJ2-3, with 12 bases aligning to TRBD2. CDR3 length: 19 residues. V lost 5 bases to trimming and J lost 2 bases; unmatched junction nucleotides: 14. The germline V gene encodes CDR1 SGHVS and CDR2 FNYEAQ. CDR3 sequence (DNA): TGTGCCAGCAGCGCCCGAGGAGGCCTAGCGGGGGGGTACACAGATACGCAGTATTTT. It specifies CASSARGGLAGGYTDTQYF.

This clonotype has a count of ten or more. The J gene is TRBJ2-7, the V gene TRBV29-1; TRBD1 aligns across 10 bases. V shed 4 bases and J 4 bases; nucleotides not matched to a gene: 4. Germline V gene sequence: CDR1 SQVTM, CDR2 ANQGSEA. The CDR3 sequence is 13 residues long. Written as DNA, the CDR3 is TGCAGCGTTGTGGGACAGGGGAATTACGAGCAGTACTTC. It yields the protein CSVVGQGNYEQYF.

This chain joins TRBV6-2 or TRBV6-3 and TRBJ1-1, with D maybe TRBD1 (5 bases). This CDR3 is 11 amino acids long. V lost 5 bases to trimming and J lost 10 bases, with 11 bases between them. The V gene's germline CDR1 is MNHEY and CDR2 SVGEGT. CDR3 protein: CASSNRDVAFF. CDR3 nucleotides: TGTGCCAGCAGTAATCGGGACGTAGCTTTCTTT.

The chain joins TRBV6-5 to TRBJ2-3; the D gene could be TRBD1 or TRBD2 (5 bases each). Trimming stripped 4 bases from V and 4 bases from J, with 15 bases between. The CDR3 is 15 residues long. Germline V gene data show CDR1 as MNHEY and CDR2 as SVGAGI. CDR3: CASSSLRGVADTQYF. CDR3 sequence (DNA): TGTGCCAGCAGTTCCTTGAGGGGAGTGGCAGATACGCAGTATTTT.

The chain couples TRBV10-3 to TRBJ2-2; 9 nucleotides match TRBD2. With V trimmed by 5 bases and J by 4 bases, 2 bases remained unmatched. Germline V gene lookup returns CDR1 ENHRY and CDR2 SYGVKD. CDR3 length: 14 amino acids. The CDR3 region is CAISSGRITGELFF. CDR3 DNA sequence: TGTGCCATCAGTAGCGGGAGGATCACCGGGGAGCTGTTTTTT.

The rearrangement links TRBV20-1 to TRBJ2-3; possibly TRBD1 for D (6 bases). Per the germline V gene, CDR1 is DFQATT and CDR2 is SNEGSKA (reference sequence). The CDR3 is 14 residues long. Trimming removed 6 bases from V and 2 bases from J, with 15 bases in between. CDR3 amino acids: CSAPVQGSTDTQYF. CDR3 coding DNA: TGCAGTGCCCCAGTTCAGGGGTCCACAGATACGCAGTATTTT.

This clonotype was detected only a few times. CDR3 sequence (DNA): TGCGCCAGCAGCTTGGAGCCGGGGCTGGGCATTCAGTACTTC. It translates to CASSLEPGLGIQYF. The rearrangement uses TRBV5-1 and TRBJ2-4; possibly TRBD1 or TRBD2 for D (5 bases each). V shed 0 bases and J shed 9 bases, with 13 bases lying between them. CDR1 is SGHRS and CDR2 is YFSETQ in the germline V gene. The length of the CDR3 is 14 residues.

The V and J genes are TRBV29-1 and TRBJ2-6, with D perhaps TRBD1 or TRBD2 (5 bases each). Trimming shortened V by 6 bases and J by 0 bases, and 12 bases separated the two germline ends. Germline lookup yields CDR1 SQVTM and CDR2 ANQGSEA. This CDR3 has 15 residues. The CDR3 here is CSVRDGFSGANVLTF. The CDR3 nucleotides read TGCAGCGTAAGGGACGGATTCTCTGGGGCCAACGTCCTGACTTTC.

This clonotype was counted only a few times. The chain carries TRBV6-2 or TRBV6-3 and TRBJ2-5, with D unclear. With 8 bases removed from V and 3 bases from J, the gap between germline ends came to 16 bases. Germline V gene lookup returns CDR1 MNHEY and CDR2 SVGEGT. The CDR3 is made up of 14 amino acids. The CDR3 region is CASVIGGSKETQYF. The DNA of the CDR3 is TGTGCCAGCGTCATTGGCGGATCGAAAGAGACCCAGTACTTC.

The gene calls are TRBV20-1 and TRBJ1-6, with 11 positions matching TRBD1. Trimming took 4 bases from V and 10 from J; bases not matched to a gene: 3. Germline V gives CDR1 DFQATT, CDR2 SNEGSKA (reference sequence). The CDR3 runs to 13 residues. DNA of the CDR3: TGCAGTGCTAACCGGGACAGGGGGTCACCCCTCCACTTT. Its translation is CSANRDRGSPLHF.

The V gene is TRBV20-1, the J gene TRBJ2-3, with TRBD2 identical over 9 bases. CDR1 and CDR2 (germline): DFQATT, SNEGSKA (reference sequence). CDR3 size: 16 residues. The ends lost 3 bases at V and 4 bases at J; junction bases unmatched: 11. The CDR3 DNA is TGCAGTGCTAGCCGATCAAGCGGGAGGCACCCAGATACGCAGTATTTT. This translates into CSASRSSGRHPDTQYF.

V and J are TRBV7-9 and TRBJ1-1; D is possibly TRBD1 (5 bases). The CDR3 has 16 residues. V lost 7 bases and J 2 bases, leaving 20 bases between the germline ends. CDR1 is SEHNR and CDR2 is FQNEAQ in the germline V gene (reference sequence). The CDR3 DNA follows: TGTGCCAGCAACACCGCGCCGGCAGGGATTAACACTGAAGCTTTCTTT. Protein: CASNTAPAGINTEAFF.